The source of this T cell receptor (beta chain) is a study of OX40 agonist ivuxolimab in advanced cancers. Concerning the study at large: Ivuxolimab, which targeted the costimulatory receptor OX40 (CD134), was an agonistic, fully human IgG2 monoclonal antibody. The dose-escalation cohort was about 83% male with a mean age of about 60 years, ranging from about 20 to 85. Peripheral TCRbeta sequencing was intended to test whether TCR sequence diversity was altered and clonal T-cell expansion was caused by ivuxolimab. Intravenous ivuxolimab was administered to patients every 2 weeks at six dose levels: 0.01, 0.1, 0.3, 1.5, 3 and 10 mg/kg. The paper reports the monotherapy dose-escalation portion (N of about 54 patients) of the phase I ivuxolimab trial. Patients were allowed to have had prior anti-PD-1, anti-PD-L1 or anti-CTLA-4 therapy, and 30% to 50% of the dose-escalation patients had previously received checkpoint inhibitors. Of the approximately 50 dose-escalation patients, hepatocellular carcinoma was present in some 19, melanoma in approximately 15, renal cell carcinoma in 9 and head and neck cancer in 9. Three dose-escalation patients achieved partial responses, one with hepatocellular carcinoma and two with cutaneous melanoma.

In regard to this clone: Its antigen is not yet known. No clone much larger than this one lies a single base away; base qualities are absent.

Patients with autoimmune disease history or receiving systemic immunosuppression were excluded from the trial. In every dose cohort, peripheral blood was drawn for TCR sequencing at baseline, cycle 4 day 1, and cycle 7 day 1. Samples were obtained from an open-label, multicenter, first-in-human phase I dose-escalation trial of ivuxolimab. The trial enrolled adults with locally advanced or metastatic head and neck squamous cell, hepatocellular, melanoma or renal cell carcinoma. CD4+ and CD8+ T cells were sorted separately from peripheral blood before TCR sequencing. Genomic DNA was isolated from the sorted cells so that the TCRbeta CDR3 region could be sequenced. The immunoSEQ Assay was used to sequence the TCRbeta CDR3 regions. The immuneACCESS repertoire file appears here via TCRdb, limited to in-frame rearrangements. These files lack a portion of the clones; in checked studies, under half of the deficit traces to unresolved V genes, and the cause of the others is not known. The sample table shows 84,000 or so clones, and nearly 95% are seen once. The ten biggest clones cover approximately 9.9% of the sample.

The CDR3 measures 15 amino acids from cysteine to phenylalanine. The DNA shown is the 45-base CDR3, in frame from base 1. The germline V gene (reference sequence) gives CDR1 as MNHEY and CDR2 as SMNVEV. Relative to germline, V is missing 5 bases and J is missing 3 bases, with 6 bases of the junction outside any gene match. General conclusions and limits of the study: At doses of 0.1 to 3.0 mg/kg, clonal expansion of both CD4+ and CD8+ T cells in blood was seen between baseline and week 6. After ivuxolimab, more expanded clones were found on average in CD8+ T cells than in CD4+ T cells. In the 0.1-3.0 mg/kg groups, partial responders were among the patients with the lowest normalized peripheral clonal expansion, particularly in CD8+ T cells. The antigen specificity of the clonally expanded peripheral T cells was not determined. Low levels of normalized T-cell clonal expansion were also seen in some patients who did not respond.

This material consisted of CD4+ or CD8+ T cells sorted from blood, taken in a trial of the OX40 agonist ivuxolimab. The chain uses TRBV27 and TRBJ2-3; 9 bases in the junction line up with TRBD2. The sequence was obtained from an adult with an advanced solid tumor such as melanoma, head and neck, liver or kidney cancer. The DNA is TGTGCCAGCAGTCCGGGACTAGCAGAAACAGATACGCAGTATTTT. It translates as CASSPGLAETDTQYF.